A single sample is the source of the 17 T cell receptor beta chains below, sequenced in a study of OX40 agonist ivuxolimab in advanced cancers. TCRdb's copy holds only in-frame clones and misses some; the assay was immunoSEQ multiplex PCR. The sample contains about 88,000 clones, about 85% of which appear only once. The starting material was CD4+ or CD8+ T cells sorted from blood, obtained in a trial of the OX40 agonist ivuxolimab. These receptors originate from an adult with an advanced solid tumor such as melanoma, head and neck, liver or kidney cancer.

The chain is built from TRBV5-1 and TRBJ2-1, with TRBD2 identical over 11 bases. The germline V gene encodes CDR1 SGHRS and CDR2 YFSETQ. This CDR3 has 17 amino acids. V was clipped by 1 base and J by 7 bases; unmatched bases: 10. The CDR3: CASSLLVGLAGGNEQFF. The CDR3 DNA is TGCGCCAGCAGCTTGTTGGTGGGTCTAGCGGGAGGAAATGAGCAGTTCTTC.

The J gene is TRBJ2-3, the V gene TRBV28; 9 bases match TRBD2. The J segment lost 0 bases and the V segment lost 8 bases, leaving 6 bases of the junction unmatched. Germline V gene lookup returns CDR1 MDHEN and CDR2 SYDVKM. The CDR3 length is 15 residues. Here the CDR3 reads CASRESGGSTDTQYF. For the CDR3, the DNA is TGTGCCAGCCGAGAGAGCGGGGGGAGCACAGATACGCAGTATTTT.

The CDR3 here is CASSLPGATHEKLFF. As DNA, the CDR3 is TGTGCCAGCAGTTTACCAGGGGCCACCCATGAAAAACTGTTTTTT. This sequence joins TRBV28 and TRBJ1-4, with a possible D match to TRBD1 (6 bases). The CDR3 is 15 residues long. Germline V CDR1 and CDR2: MDHEN, SYDVKM. The V end lost 2 bases, the J end lost 6 bases, and 13 bases lay between the germline ends.

CDR3 sequence: CASSIGQGFQPQHF. The DNA of the CDR3 is TGTGCCAGCAGCATCGGACAGGGCTTTCAGCCCCAGCATTTT. V gene TRBV28 combines with J gene TRBJ1-5, with TRBD1 identical over 8 bases. This CDR3 spans 14 amino acids. CDR1 is MDHEN, CDR2 SYDVKM, per germline. V was pared by 6 bases and J by 6 bases, with 7 bases of the junction left unmatched.

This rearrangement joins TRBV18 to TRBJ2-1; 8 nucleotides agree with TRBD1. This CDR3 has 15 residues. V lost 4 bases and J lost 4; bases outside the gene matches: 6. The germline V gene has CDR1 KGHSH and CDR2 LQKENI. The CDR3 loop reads CASSRQGSGYNEQFF. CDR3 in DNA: TGTGCCAGCTCACGACAGGGGTCCGGATACAATGAGCAGTTCTTC.

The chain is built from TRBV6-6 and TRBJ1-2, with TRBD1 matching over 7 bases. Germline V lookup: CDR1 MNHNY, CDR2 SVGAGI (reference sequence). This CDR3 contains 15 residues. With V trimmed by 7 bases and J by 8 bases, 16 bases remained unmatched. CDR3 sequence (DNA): TGTGCCAGCAACCCCGGCCCCACAGGGGTAGGAGGCTACACCTTC. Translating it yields CASNPGPTGVGGYTF.

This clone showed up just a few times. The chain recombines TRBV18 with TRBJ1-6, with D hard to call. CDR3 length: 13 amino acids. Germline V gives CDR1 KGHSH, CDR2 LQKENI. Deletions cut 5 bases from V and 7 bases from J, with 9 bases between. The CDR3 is CASSASQNSPLHF. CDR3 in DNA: TGTGCCAGCTCAGCAAGCCAAAATTCACCCCTCCACTTT. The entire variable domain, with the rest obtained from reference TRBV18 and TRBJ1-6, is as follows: NAGVMQNPRHLVRRRGQEARLRCSPMKGHSHVYWYRQLPEEGLKFMVYLQKENIIDESGMPKERFSAEFPKEGPSILRIQQVVRGDSAAYFCASSASQNSPLHFGNGTRLTVT.

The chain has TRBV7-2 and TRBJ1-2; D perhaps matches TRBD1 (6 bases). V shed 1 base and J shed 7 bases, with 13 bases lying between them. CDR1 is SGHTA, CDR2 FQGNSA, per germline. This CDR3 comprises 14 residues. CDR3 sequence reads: CASSLGSTGLGYTF. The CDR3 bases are TGTGCCAGCAGCTTAGGGTCCACAGGGCTTGGCTACACCTTC.

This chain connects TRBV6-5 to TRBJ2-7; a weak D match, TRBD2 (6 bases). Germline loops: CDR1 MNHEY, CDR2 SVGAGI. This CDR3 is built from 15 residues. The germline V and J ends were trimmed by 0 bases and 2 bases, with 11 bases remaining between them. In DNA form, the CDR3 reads TGTGCCAGCAGTTACTCGGGGCGGGGCACCTACGAGCAGTACTTC. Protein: CASSYSGRGTYEQYF.

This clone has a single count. CDR3 residues: CASSQGQGPDTQYF. The CDR3 DNA is TGCGCCAGCAGCCAGGGACAGGGTCCAGATACGCAGTATTTT. The chain recombines TRBV5-1 with TRBJ2-3; 9 nucleotides align to TRBD1. The CDR3 is 14 residues long. J gave up 4 bases and V 4 bases, and 4 bases lay outside the gene matches. CDR1 and CDR2 from the germline V gene are SGHRS and YFSETQ.

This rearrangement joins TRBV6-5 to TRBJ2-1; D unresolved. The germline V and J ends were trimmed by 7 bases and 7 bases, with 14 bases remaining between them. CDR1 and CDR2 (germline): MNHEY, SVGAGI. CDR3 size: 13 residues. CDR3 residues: CASTELGLNEQFF. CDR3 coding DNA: TGTGCCAGCACAGAATTGGGCCTTAATGAGCAGTTCTTC.

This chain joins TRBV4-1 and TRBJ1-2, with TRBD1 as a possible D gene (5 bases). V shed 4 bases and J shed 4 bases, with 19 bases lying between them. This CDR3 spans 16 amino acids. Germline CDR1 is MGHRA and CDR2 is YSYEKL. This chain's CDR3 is CASSLAASRGSYGYTF. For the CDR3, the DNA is TGCGCCAGCAGCCTCGCCGCGTCCCGGGGGTCCTATGGCTACACCTTC.

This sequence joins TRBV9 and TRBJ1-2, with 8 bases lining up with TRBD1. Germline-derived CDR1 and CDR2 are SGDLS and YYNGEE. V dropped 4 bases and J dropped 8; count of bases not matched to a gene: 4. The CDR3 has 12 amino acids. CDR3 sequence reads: CASSPGGRGYTF. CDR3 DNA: TGTGCCAGCAGCCCAGGGGGCCGGGGCTACACCTTC.

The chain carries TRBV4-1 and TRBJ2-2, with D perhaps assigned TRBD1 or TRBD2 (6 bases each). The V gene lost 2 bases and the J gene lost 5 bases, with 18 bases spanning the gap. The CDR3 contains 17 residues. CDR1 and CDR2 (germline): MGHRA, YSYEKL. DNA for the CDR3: TGCGCCAGCAGCCAACTTGGTTTTCGGGGGCCAACCGGGGAGCTGTTTTTT. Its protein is CASSQLGFRGPTGELFF.

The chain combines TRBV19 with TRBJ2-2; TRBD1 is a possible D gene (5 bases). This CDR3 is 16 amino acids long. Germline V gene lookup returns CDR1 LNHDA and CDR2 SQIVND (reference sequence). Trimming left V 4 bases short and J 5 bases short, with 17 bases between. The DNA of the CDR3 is TGTGCCAGTAGTAACCGCCAGGGCCCGTGGACCGGGGAGCTGTTTTTT. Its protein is CASSNRQGPWTGELFF.

DNA of the CDR3: TGCGCCAGCAGGGACCGGACGGCGAACACTGAAGCTTTCTTT. This translates into CASRDRTANTEAFF. The V gene is TRBV5-1, the J gene TRBJ1-1; no clear D. The CDR3 contains 14 residues. Germline CDR1 SGHRS, CDR2 YFSETQ. Trimming left V 5 bases short and J 1 base short, with 12 bases between.

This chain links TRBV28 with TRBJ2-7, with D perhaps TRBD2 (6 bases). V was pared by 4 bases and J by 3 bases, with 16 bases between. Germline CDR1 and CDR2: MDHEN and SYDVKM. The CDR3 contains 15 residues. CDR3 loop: CASSSGGLRSYEQYF. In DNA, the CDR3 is TGTGCCAGCAGTTCAGGAGGGCTTCGAAGCTACGAGCAGTACTTC.